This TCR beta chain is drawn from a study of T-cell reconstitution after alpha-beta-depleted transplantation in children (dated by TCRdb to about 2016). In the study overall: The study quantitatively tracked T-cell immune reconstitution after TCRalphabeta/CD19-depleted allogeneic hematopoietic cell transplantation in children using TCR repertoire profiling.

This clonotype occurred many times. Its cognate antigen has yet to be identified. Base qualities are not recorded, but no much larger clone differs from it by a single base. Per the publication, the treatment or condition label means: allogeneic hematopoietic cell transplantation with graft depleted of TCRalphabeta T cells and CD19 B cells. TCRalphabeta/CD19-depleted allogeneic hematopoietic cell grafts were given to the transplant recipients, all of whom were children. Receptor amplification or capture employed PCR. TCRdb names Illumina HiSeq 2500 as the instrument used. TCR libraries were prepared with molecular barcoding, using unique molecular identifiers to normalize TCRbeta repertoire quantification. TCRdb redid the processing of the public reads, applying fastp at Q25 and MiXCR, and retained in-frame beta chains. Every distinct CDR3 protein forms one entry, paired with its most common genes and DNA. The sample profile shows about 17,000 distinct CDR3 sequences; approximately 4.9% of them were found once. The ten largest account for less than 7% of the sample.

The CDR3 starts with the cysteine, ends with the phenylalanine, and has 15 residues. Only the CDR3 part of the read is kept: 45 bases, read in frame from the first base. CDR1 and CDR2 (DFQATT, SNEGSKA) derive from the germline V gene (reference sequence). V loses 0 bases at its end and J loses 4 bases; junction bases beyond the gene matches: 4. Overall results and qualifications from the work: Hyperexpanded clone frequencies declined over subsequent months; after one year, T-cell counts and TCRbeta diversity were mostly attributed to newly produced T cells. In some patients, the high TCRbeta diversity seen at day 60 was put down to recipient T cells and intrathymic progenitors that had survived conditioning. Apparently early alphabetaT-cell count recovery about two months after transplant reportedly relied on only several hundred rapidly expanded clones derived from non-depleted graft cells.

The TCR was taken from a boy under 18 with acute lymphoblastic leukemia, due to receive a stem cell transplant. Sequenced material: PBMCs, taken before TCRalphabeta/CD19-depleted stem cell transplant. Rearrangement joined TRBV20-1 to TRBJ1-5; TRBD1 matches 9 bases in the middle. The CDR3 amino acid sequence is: CSARDPGTGNQPQHF. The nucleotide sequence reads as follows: TGCAGTGCTAGAGATCCCGGGACAGGGAATCAGCCCCAGCATTTT.